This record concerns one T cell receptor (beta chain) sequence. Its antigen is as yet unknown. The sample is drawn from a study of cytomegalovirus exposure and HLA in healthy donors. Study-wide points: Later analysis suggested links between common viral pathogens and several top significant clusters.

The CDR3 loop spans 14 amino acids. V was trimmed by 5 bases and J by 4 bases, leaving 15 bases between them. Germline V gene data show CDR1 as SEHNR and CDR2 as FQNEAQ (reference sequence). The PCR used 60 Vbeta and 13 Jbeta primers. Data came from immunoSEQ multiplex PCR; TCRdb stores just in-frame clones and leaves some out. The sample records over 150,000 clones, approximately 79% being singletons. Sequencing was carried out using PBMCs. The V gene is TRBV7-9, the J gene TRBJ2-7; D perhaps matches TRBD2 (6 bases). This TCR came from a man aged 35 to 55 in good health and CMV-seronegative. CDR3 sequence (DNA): TGTGCCAGCAGCCAACTTTCGGGGGTTTACGAGCAGTACTTC. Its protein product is CASSQLSGVYEQYF.